A single TCR beta chain is shown here with its context. What it recognizes is unknown. This sample is drawn from a study of T cells in narcolepsy. Turning to the study itself: Donors had narcolepsy type 1 or type 2, or were healthy controls. Study-wide results and limits: Blood of same and different patients, but not healthy controls, reportedly held recurring autoreactive clonotypes. Same-patient CSF and blood CD4+ T cell clonotypes included HCRT-specific and TRIB2-specific autoreactive ones. Some memory CD4+ repertoires had no autoreactive clone sequences.

Clones were sequenced by immunoSEQ multiplex PCR, and TCRdb holds only the in-frame ones, with some missing. Of under 35,000 clones in the sample, about 90% are singletons; the top ten hold more than 0.95%. The sequence was collected from a human donor with narcolepsy. Sequenced material: CD45RA- memory CD4+ T cells from PBMCs.

CDR3: CASSLRGFTGELFF. The CDR3 DNA follows: TGTGCCAGCAGTTTAAGGGGGTTCACCGGGGAGCTGTTTTTT. The chain couples TRBV28 to TRBJ2-2, with D possibly being TRBD1 (6 bases). Trimming removed 2 bases from V and 4 bases from J, with 8 bases in between. CDR1 and CDR2 (germline): MDHEN, SYDVKM. The CDR3 spans 14 residues. Using reference TRBV28 and TRBJ2-2 for the parts outside the CDR3, the full variable domain is DVKVTQSSRYLVKRTGEKVFLECVQDMDHENMFWYRQDPGLGLRLIYFSYDVKMKEKGDIPEGYSVSREKKERFSLILESASTNQTSMYLCASSLRGFTGELFFGEGSRLTVL.